The 3 T cell receptor beta chains below come from one sample, sequenced in a study of shared clonotypes between healthy human individuals. TCRdb's copy holds only in-frame clones and misses some; the assay was immunoSEQ multiplex PCR. The table records approximately 500,000 clones, around 79% of them present only once. The sequenced sample consisted of PBMCs. The receptors were sampled from a woman aged 40 to 49 in good health. Some clones in this sample may be carry-over from other donors' samples.

The chain joins TRBV4-1 to TRBJ2-7; either TRBD1 or TRBD2 may supply D (6 bases each). CDR1 MGHRA and CDR2 YSYEKL come from the germline V gene. The length of the CDR3 is 14 residues. Trimming cost V 0 bases and J 5 bases, with 11 bases left between them. CDR3 residues: CASSQDGGRNEQYF. The CDR3 bases are TGCGCCAGCAGCCAAGATGGGGGGCGGAACGAGCAGTACTTC.

The CDR3 DNA reads TGTGCCAGCAGTAGCGGGAGGAGTGCAGATACGCAGTATTTT. Protein product: CASSSGRSADTQYF. The rearrangement links TRBV6-1 to TRBJ2-3, with 9 nucleotides matching TRBD2. This CDR3 contains 14 residues. V trimming: 5 bases; J trimming: 4 bases; junction bases outside the gene matches: 4. Per the germline V gene, CDR1 is MNHNS and CDR2 is SASEGT.

The J gene is TRBJ1-1, the V gene TRBV7-2; D uncertain. V lost 7 bases and J 3 bases, leaving 15 bases between the germline ends. The CDR3 totals 14 residues. Germline CDR1 and CDR2: SGHTA and FQGNSA. The CDR3 region is CASTPDLSHTEAFF. DNA for the CDR3: TGTGCCAGCACCCCCGATCTCTCGCACACTGAAGCTTTCTTT.